The 21 T cell receptor beta chains listed next were all sequenced from one sample in a study of beta chain bispecific antibodies for T cell cancers. General study points: After anti-TRBV12 rather than anti-CD19 exposure, TRBV12-3 made up roughly 99% less of total TRBV signal. In these mixed samples, most targeted TRBV reads derived from the leukemia cell line.

For these TCRs, the target antigens are not known. TCRdb analysed the 5' RACE reads with MiXCR anew, one entry per CDR3 protein. The table includes about 20,000 distinct CDR3 sequences, just over 2% detected once. Expansion lasted 3 days, with either anti-CD3 antibody OKT3 or CD3/CD28 beads. This material consisted of healthy donor T cells cultured with leukemia cells, taken from a culture containing a bispecific antibody targeting TCR Vbeta12. The receptors here all came from a human donor in good health. Some clones in this sample may be carry-over from other donors' samples.

This clonotype came up many times. V is TRBV5-1 and J is TRBJ2-1, with D perhaps TRBD1 or TRBD2 (5 bases each). The CDR3 is 16 amino acids. V lost 3 bases, J lost 8 bases, and 21 bases lay in between. Germline-derived CDR1 and CDR2 are SGHRS and YFSETQ. The chain's CDR3 is CASSWADWFRGDEQFF. Written as DNA, the CDR3 is TGCGCCAGCAGCTGGGCCGATTGGTTTAGGGGAGATGAGCAGTTCTTC. The entire variable domain, with the rest obtained from reference TRBV5-1 and TRBJ2-1, is as follows: KAGVTQTPRYLIKTRGQQVTLSCSPISGHRSVSWYQQTPGQGLQFLFEYFSETQRNKGNFPGRFSGRQFSNSRSEMNVSTLELGDSALYLCASSWADWFRGDEQFFGPGTRLTVL.

In its sample, this clonotype was seen many times. This rearrangement joins TRBV29-1 to TRBJ1-1, with D possibly being TRBD1 (6 bases). In germline, CDR1 is SQVTM, CDR2 ANQGSEA. Trimming shortened V by 6 bases and J by 1 base, and 15 bases separated the two germline ends. The CDR3 has 14 amino acids. The CDR3 reads CSVQGLLENTEAFF. CDR3 coding DNA: TGCAGCGTACAGGGCCTCCTGGAGAACACTGAAGCTTTCTTT.

This clonotype was observed at least ten times. The V gene is TRBV20-1, the J gene TRBJ2-3; 10 bases fit TRBD2. Germline CDR1 and CDR2: DFQATT and SNEGSKA (reference sequence). V lost 0 bases to trimming and J lost 8 bases; unmatched junction nucleotides: 8. The length of the CDR3 is 15 residues. CDR3 amino acids: CSAREERGGLGTQYF. CDR3 nucleotide sequence: TGCAGTGCTAGAGAGGAGCGGGGGGGCCTTGGTACGCAGTATTTT.

This clonotype was counted many times. This chain connects TRBV5-6 to TRBJ2-7; D tentatively reads TRBD1 or TRBD2 (5 bases each). Germline values: CDR1 SGHDT, CDR2 YYEEEE. Trimming pared 3 bases from V and 2 bases from J, leaving 9 bases between. This CDR3 contains 13 residues. The CDR3 spells CASSSQGPYEQYF. The DNA of the CDR3 is TGTGCCAGCAGCTCTCAGGGACCCTACGAGCAGTACTTC. Full variable domain (outside the CDR3, taken from reference TRBV5-6 and TRBJ2-7): DAGVTQSPTHLIKTRGQQVTLRCSPKSGHDTVSWYQQALGQGPQFIFQYYEEEERQRGNFPDRFSGHQFPNYSSELNVNALLLGDSALYLCASSSQGPYEQYFGPGTRLTVT.

The chain employs TRBV4-2 and TRBJ2-7; TRBD2 matches at 7 bases. Germline CDR1 reads LGHNA; CDR2 reads YNFKEQ. This CDR3 is 15 amino acids long. Trimming removed 0 bases from V and 1 base from J; junction bases left unmatched: 3. The CDR3 nucleotides are TGTGCCAGCAGCCAAGACCCGGGGGGATCCTACGAGCAGTACTTC. It yields the protein CASSQDPGGSYEQYF.

This clonotype was counted at least ten times. The chain employs TRBV10-3 and TRBJ1-1, with unresolved D. The V end was cut by 3 bases, the J end by 4 bases, with 15 bases between. The CDR3 sequence is 15 residues long. Germline CDR1 ENHRY, CDR2 SYGVKD. CDR3 nucleotides: TGTGCCATCAGTGAAGCGCTGGTGGGTGGCACTGAAGCTTTCTTT. Amino acid sequence: CAISEALVGGTEAFF.

This clonotype was seen many times. The V call is TRBV2, the J call TRBJ2-3; weak D call: TRBD1 (6 bases). Trimming left V 7 bases short and J 5 bases short, with 13 bases between. The CDR3 length is 13 residues. The V gene's germline CDR1 is SNHLY and CDR2 FYNNEI. CDR3 sequence reads: CASNSGAEDTQYF. CDR3 coding DNA: TGTGCCAGCAATTCAGGGGCCGAAGATACGCAGTATTTT.

This chain joins TRBV19 and TRBJ1-2; a possible D gene is TRBD1 (5 bases). The CDR3 consists of 12 residues. Germline loops: CDR1 LNHDA, CDR2 SQIVND (reference sequence). The germline V and J ends were trimmed by 7 bases and 3 bases, with 9 bases remaining between them. CDR3 nucleotides: TGTGCCAGTATGCAGGGCTACTATGGCTACACCTTC. Its protein is CASMQGYYGYTF.

Only a few counts were recorded for this clonotype. The chain combines TRBV6-1 with TRBJ2-7; 7 nucleotides agree with TRBD1. Per germline, CDR1 MNHNS and CDR2 SASEGT. V dropped 4 bases and J dropped 2; count of bases not matched to a gene: 8. This CDR3 contains 15 residues. The CDR3 region has the DNA TGTGCCAGCAGTGCCCAGGCACAGGGGACCTACGAGCAGTACTTC. Translating it yields CASSAQAQGTYEQYF.

This clonotype showed up many times. The chain uses TRBV20-1 and TRBJ1-6, with D hard to call. This CDR3 is built from 14 residues. V lost 0 bases and J lost 1, with 4 bases in between. Germline CDR1 DFQATT, CDR2 SNEGSKA (reference sequence). The CDR3 DNA sequence: TGCAGTGCTAGAGATTCATCCTATAATTCACCCCTCCACTTT. Protein sequence: CSARDSSYNSPLHF.

This clonotype was seen many times. The chain uses TRBV2 and TRBJ2-6; D gene uncertain. The V gene's germline CDR1 is SNHLY and CDR2 FYNNEI. V lost 4 bases and J lost 3, with 7 bases in between. This CDR3 has 14 amino acids. DNA of the CDR3: TGTGCCAGCAGTGGTAGAGGTGGGGCCAACGTCCTGACTTTC. It encodes CASSGRGGANVLTF. Using reference TRBV2 and TRBJ2-6 for the parts outside the CDR3, the full variable domain is EPEVTQTPSHQVTQMGQEVILRCVPISNHLYFYWYRQILGQKVEFLVSFYNNEISEKSEIFDDQFSVERPDGSNFTLKIRSTKLEDSAMYFCASSGRGGANVLTFGAGSRLTVL.

The sample holds many counts of this clonotype. The genes are TRBV5-6 and TRBJ1-2; maybe TRBD1 (5 bases). Germline CDR1 is SGHDT and CDR2 is YYEEEE. Trimming removed 2 bases from V and 1 base from J, with 6 bases in between. The CDR3 contains 13 residues. CDR3 residues: CASSFDSNYGYTF. The DNA for the CDR3 is TGTGCCAGCAGCTTCGACAGTAACTATGGCTACACCTTC.

Ten or more counts support this clonotype. This chain joins TRBV20-1 and TRBJ2-7; 8 bases are a match to TRBD1. The junction had 5 bases not matched to a gene; V was cut back by 4 bases and J by 6 bases. Germline values: CDR1 DFQATT, CDR2 SNEGSKA (reference sequence). The CDR3 sequence is 12 residues long. The chain's CDR3 is CSAKTGAREQYF. The CDR3 coding sequence is TGCAGTGCTAAGACAGGGGCACGCGAGCAGTACTTC.

This clonotype was picked up many times. The chain employs TRBV7-9 and TRBJ2-5; 8 nucleotides match TRBD1. From germline, CDR1 is SEHNR and CDR2 FQNEAQ (reference sequence). This CDR3 has 18 amino acids. The V segment lost 5 bases and the J segment 4 bases; nucleotides outside the gene matches: 18. The CDR3 loop reads CASSTPRPGTGLSETQYF. DNA for the CDR3: TGTGCCAGCAGCACGCCCCGACCTGGGACAGGCCTCTCAGAGACCCAGTACTTC.

In its sample, this clonotype was seen many times. The rearrangement uses TRBV12-3 or TRBV12-4 and TRBJ2-3; D uncertain. This CDR3 region has 13 residues. Trimming pared 1 base from V and 8 bases from J, leaving 10 bases between. In DNA, the CDR3 is TGTGCCAGCAGTTTAGGGTTCCCAGGTACGCAGTATTTT. Translating gives CASSLGFPGTQYF.

The V call is TRBV6-2 or TRBV6-3, the J call TRBJ2-5, with TRBD2 as a possible D gene (7 bases). The V end lost 1 base, the J end lost 5 bases, and 20 bases lay between the germline ends. The length of the CDR3 is 17 residues. Germline V gene sequence: CDR1 MNHEY, CDR2 SVGEGT. This CDR3 reads CASSYWGGAAFGETQYF. CDR3 bases: TGTGCCAGCAGTTACTGGGGGGGGGCGGCGTTCGGCGAGACCCAGTACTTC.

This clonotype was seen repeatedly, ten times or more. The chain is built from TRBV7-6 and TRBJ1-1; D remains ambiguous. Germline assignment: CDR1 SGHVS and CDR2 FNYEAQ. The ends were cut back, 0 bases at V and 8 bases at J, with 10 bases in the middle. The CDR3 covers 13 residues. CDR3 in amino acids: CASSLADASEAFF. In nucleotides, the CDR3 is TGTGCCAGCAGCTTAGCAGATGCGTCAGAAGCTTTCTTT.

This clonotype was counted ten times or more. The chain couples TRBV5-1 to TRBJ2-7; perhaps TRBD2 as D (6 bases). Trimming cost V 5 bases and J 7 bases, with 19 bases left between them. The CDR3 consists of 14 residues. Germline CDR1 is SGHRS and CDR2 is YFSETQ. CDR3 residues: CASRSRGFREEQYF. The CDR3 DNA reads TGCGCCAGCAGATCACGGGGGTTCAGGGAGGAGCAGTACTTC.

This clonotype was detected a few times. This chain joins TRBV5-4 and TRBJ1-2; D is possibly TRBD1 (5 bases). V was clipped by 1 base and J by 6 bases, with 16 bases between them. Germline V gene data show CDR1 as SGHNT and CDR2 as YYREEE (reference sequence). The CDR3 has 15 residues. CDR3 DNA sequence: TGTGCCAGCAGCTTGCTGCAGGGCAAAGTCGATGGCTACACCTTC. Its translation: CASSLLQGKVDGYTF.

This clonotype showed up many times. V gene TRBV4-1 combines with J gene TRBJ2-1; no clear D. The CDR3 extends over 16 amino acids. Germline lookup yields CDR1 MGHRA and CDR2 YSYEKL. Trimming pared 0 bases from V and 6 bases from J, leaving 15 bases between. The CDR3 bases are TGCGCCAGCAGCCAAGAGAAGAGCATAGGCGGCAATGAGCAGTTCTTC. Amino acids: CASSQEKSIGGNEQFF.

This clonotype was found a few times. The chain links TRBV5-4 to TRBJ2-1; possibly TRBD1 for D (5 bases). Trimming took 5 bases from V and 0 from J, leaving 9 bases between them. Germline-derived CDR1 and CDR2 are SGHNT and YYREEE (reference sequence). The CDR3 contains 14 residues. In DNA, the CDR3 is TGTGCCAGCAGGGACACCAACTCCTACAATGAGCAGTTCTTC. It translates to CASRDTNSYNEQFF.